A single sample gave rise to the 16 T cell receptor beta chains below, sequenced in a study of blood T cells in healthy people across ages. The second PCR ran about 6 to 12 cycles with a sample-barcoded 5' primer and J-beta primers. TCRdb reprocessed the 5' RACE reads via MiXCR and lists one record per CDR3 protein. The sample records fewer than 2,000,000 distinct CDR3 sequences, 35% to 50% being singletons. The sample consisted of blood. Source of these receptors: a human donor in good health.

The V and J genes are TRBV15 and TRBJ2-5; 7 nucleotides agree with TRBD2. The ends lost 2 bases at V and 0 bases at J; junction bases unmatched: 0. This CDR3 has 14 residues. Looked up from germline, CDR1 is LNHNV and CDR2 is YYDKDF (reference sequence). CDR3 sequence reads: CATSRLADQETQYF. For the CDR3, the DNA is TGTGCCACCAGCAGACTAGCGGACCAAGAGACCCAGTACTTC.

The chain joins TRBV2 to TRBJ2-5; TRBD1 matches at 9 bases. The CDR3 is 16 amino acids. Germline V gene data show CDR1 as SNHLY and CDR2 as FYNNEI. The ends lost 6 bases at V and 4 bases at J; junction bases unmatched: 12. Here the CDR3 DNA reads TGTGCCAGCAGAGAGATGGGACAGGGTCGACGAGAGACCCAGTACTTC. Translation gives CASREMGQGRRETQYF.

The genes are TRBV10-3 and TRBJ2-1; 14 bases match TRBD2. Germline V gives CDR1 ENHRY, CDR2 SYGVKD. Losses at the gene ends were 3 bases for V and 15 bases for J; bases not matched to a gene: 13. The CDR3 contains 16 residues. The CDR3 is CAISDSTSGGGRVTFF. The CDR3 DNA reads TGTGCCATCAGTGACTCGACTAGCGGGGGGGGCCGAGTGACGTTCTTC.

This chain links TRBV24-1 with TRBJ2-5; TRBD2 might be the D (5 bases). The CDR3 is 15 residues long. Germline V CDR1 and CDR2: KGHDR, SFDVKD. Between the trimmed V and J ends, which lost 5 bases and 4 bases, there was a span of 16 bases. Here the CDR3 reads CATSGITGYRETQYF. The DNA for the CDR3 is TGTGCCACCAGTGGGATTACGGGGTACCGAGAGACCCAGTACTTC.

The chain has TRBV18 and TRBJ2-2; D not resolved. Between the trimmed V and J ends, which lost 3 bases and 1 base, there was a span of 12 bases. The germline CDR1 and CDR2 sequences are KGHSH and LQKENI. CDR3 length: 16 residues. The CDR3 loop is CASSPGEGLNTGELFF. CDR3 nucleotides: TGTGCCAGCTCACCGGGCGAAGGGTTGAACACCGGGGAGCTGTTTTTT.

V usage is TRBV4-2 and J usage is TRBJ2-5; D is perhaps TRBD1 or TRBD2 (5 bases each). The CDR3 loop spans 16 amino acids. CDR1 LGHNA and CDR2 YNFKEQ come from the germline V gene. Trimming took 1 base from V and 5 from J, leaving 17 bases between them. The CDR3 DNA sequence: TGTGCCAGCAGCCAAGGGGGGAGAGGGGCCGAGGAGACCCAGTACTTC. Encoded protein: CASSQGGRGAEETQYF.

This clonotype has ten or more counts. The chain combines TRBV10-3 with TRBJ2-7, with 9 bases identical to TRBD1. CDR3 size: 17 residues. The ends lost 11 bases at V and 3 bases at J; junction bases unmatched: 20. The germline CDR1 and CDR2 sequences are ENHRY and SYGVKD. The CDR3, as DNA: TGTGCCGGATCCGGGACAGGGTTCACCACGTCACTCTACGAGCAGTACTTC. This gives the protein CAGSGTGFTTSLYEQYF.

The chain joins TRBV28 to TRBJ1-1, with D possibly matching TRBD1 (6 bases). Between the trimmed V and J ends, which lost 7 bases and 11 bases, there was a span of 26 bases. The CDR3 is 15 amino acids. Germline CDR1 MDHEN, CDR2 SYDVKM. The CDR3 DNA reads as TGTGCCAGCACCTGGGGGGACAAGGCACGAACTGGGGCTTTCTTT. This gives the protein CASTWGDKARTGAFF.

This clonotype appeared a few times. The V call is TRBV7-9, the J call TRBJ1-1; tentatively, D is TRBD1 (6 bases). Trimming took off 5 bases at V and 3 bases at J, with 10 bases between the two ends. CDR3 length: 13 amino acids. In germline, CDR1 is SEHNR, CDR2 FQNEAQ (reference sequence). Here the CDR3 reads CASSPGADTEAFF. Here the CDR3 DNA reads TGTGCCAGCAGCCCAGGGGCGGACACTGAAGCTTTCTTT.

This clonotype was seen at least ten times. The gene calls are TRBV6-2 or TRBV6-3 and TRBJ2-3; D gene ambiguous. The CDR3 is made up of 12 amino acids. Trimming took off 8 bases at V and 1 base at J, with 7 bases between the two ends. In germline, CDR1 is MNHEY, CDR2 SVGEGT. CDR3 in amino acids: CASSRRTDTQYF. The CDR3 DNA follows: TGTGCCAGCTCACGACGCACAGATACGCAGTATTTT.

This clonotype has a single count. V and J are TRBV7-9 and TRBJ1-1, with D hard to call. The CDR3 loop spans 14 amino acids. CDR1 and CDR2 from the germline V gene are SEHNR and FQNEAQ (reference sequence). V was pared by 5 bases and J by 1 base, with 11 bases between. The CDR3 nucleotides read TGTGCCAGCAGCCATCAACAGTGGAACACTGAAGCTTTCTTT. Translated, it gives CASSHQQWNTEAFF.

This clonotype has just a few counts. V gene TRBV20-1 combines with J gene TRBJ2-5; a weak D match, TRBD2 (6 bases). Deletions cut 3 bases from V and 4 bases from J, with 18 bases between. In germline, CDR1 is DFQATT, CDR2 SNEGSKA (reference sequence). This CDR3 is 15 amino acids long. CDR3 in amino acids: CSASNPGVRRETQYF. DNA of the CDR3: TGCAGTGCTAGCAATCCGGGGGTAAGAAGAGAGACCCAGTACTTC.

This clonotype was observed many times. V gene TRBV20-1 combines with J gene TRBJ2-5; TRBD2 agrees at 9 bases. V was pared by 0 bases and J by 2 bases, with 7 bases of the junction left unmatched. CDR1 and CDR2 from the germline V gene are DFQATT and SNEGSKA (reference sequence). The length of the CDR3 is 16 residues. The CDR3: CSARDVSGGHQETQYF. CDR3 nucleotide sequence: TGCAGTGCTAGAGATGTGAGCGGGGGGCATCAAGAGACCCAGTACTTC.

DNA of the CDR3: TGTGCCAGCAGCTTGGATGTGGCTCAGCCCCAGCATTTT. Protein: CASSLDVAQPQHF. This chain connects TRBV4-2 to TRBJ1-5; D gene ambiguous. V was shortened by 5 bases and J by 6 bases, with 11 bases between the two germline ends. The CDR3 contains 13 residues. Germline CDR1 LGHNA, CDR2 YNFKEQ.

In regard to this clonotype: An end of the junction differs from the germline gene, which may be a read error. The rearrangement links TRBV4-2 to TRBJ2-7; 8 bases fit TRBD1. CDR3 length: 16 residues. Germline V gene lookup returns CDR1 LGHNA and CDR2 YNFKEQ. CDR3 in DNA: TGTACCAGCAGCCTAACCGGGACAGGAAACTCTTACGAGCAGTACTTC. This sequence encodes CTSSLTGTGNSYEQYF.

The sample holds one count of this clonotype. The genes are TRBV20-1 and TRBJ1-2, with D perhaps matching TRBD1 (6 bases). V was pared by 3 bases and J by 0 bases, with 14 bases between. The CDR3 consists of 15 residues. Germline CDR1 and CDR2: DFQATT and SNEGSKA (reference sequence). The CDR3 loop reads CSARVQGLANYGYTF. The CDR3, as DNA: TGCAGTGCTAGGGTACAGGGCCTCGCTAACTATGGCTACACCTTC.